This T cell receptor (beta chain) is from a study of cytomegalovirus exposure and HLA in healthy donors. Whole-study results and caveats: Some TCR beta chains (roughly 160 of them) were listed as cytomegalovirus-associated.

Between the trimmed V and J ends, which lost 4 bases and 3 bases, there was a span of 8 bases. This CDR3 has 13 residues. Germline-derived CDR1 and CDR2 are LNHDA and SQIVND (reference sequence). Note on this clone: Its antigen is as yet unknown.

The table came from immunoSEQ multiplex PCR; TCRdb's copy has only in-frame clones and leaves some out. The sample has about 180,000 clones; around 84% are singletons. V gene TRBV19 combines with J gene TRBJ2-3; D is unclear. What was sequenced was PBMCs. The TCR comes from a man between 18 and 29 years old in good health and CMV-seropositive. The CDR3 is CASSNSGTDTQYF. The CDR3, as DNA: TGTGCCAGTAGTAACTCCGGGACAGATACGCAGTATTTT.